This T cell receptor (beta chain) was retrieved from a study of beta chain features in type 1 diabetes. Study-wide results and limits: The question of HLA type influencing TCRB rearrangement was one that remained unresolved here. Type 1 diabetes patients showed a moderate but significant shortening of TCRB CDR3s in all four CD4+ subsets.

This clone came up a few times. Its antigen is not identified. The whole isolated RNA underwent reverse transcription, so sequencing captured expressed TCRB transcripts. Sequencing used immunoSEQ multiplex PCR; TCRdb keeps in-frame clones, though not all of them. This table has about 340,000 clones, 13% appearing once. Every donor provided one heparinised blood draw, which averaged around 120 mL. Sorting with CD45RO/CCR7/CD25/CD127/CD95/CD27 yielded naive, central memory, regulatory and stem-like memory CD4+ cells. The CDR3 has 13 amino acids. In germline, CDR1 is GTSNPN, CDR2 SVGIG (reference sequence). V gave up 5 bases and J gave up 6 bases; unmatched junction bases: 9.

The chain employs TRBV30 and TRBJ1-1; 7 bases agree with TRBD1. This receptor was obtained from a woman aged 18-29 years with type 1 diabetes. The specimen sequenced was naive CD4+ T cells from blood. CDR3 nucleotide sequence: TGTGCCTGGGGGGGACAGAAGAAACCTGAAGCTTTCTTT. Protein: CAWGGQKKPEAFF.